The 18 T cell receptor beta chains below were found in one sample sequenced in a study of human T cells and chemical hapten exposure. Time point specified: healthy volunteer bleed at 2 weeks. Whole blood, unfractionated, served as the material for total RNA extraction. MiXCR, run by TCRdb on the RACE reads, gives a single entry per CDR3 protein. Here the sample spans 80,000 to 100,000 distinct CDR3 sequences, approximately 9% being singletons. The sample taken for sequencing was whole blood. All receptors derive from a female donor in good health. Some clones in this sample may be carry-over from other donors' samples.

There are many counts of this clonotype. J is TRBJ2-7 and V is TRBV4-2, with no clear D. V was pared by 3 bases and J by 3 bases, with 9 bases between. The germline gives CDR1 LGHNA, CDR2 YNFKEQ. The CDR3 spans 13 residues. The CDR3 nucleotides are TGTGCCAGCAGCCAGGACGAATACTACGAGCAGTACTTC. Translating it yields CASSQDEYYEQYF.

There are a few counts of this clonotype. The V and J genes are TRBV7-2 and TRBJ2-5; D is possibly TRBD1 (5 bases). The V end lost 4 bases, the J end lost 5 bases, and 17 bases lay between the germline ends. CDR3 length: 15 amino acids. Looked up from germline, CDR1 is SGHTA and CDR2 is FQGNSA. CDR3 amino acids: CASSSLGALGETQYF. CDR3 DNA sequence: TGTGCCAGCAGCTCCCTAGGGGCGCTGGGTGAGACCCAGTACTTC. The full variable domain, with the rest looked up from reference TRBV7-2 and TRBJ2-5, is GAGVSQSPSNKVTEKGKDVELRCDPISGHTALYWYRQSLGQGLEFLIYFQGNSAPDKSGLPSDRFSAERTGGSVSTLTIQRTQQEDSAVYLCASSSLGALGETQYFGPGTRLLVL.

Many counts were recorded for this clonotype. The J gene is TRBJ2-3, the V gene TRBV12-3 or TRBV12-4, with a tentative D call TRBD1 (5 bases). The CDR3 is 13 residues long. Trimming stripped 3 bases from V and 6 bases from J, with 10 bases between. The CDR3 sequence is CASSLQGPDTQYF. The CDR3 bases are TGTGCCAGCAGTTTGCAGGGTCCTGATACGCAGTATTTT.

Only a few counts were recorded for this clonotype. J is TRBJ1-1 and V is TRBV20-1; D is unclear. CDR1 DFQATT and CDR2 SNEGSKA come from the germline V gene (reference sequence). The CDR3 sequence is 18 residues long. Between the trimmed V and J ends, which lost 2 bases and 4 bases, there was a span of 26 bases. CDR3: CSARRGIQAGTLVTEAFF. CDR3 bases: TGCAGTGCTAGACGTGGGATCCAGGCAGGAACCTTGGTCACTGAAGCTTTCTTT.

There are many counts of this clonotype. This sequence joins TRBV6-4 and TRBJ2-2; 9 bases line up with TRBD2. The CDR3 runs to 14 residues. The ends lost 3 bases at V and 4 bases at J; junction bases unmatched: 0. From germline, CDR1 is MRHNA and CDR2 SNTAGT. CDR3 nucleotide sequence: TGTGCCAGCAGTGAAGCGGGAGGCACCGGGGAGCTGTTTTTT. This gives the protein CASSEAGGTGELFF.

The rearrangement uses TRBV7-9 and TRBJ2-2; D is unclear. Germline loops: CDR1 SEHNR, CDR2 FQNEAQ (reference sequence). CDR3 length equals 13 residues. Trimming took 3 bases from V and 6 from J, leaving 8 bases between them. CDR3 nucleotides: TGTGCCAGCAGCTTCCCCGGGCCCGGGGAGCTGTTTTTT. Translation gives CASSFPGPGELFF.

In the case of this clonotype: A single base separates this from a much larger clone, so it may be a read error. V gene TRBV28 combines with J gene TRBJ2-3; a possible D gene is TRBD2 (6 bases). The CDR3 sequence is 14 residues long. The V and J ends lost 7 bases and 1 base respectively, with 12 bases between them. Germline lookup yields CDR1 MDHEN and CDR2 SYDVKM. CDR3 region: CASNTAGGTDTQYF. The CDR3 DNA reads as TGTGCCAGCAACACAGCGGGCGGCACAGATACGCAGTATTTT.

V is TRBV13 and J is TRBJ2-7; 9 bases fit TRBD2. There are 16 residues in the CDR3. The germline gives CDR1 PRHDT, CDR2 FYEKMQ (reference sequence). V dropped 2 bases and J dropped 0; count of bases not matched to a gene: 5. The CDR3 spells CASSLSLAGPSYEQYF. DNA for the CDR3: TGTGCCAGCAGCTTATCGCTAGCGGGACCCTCCTACGAGCAGTACTTC.

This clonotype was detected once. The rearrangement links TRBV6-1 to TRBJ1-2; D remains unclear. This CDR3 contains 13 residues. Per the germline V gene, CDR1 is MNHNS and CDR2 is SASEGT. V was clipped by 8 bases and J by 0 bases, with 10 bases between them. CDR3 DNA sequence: TGTGCCAGCGTGGAGGGAGCTAACTATGGCTACACCTTC. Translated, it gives CASVEGANYGYTF.

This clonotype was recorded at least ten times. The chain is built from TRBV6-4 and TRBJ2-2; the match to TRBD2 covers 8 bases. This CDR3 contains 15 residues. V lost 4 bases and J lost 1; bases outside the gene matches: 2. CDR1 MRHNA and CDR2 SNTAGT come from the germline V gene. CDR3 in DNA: TGTGCCAGCAGTGCGGGACTAGAGAACACCGGGGAGCTGTTTTTT. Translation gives CASSAGLENTGELFF.

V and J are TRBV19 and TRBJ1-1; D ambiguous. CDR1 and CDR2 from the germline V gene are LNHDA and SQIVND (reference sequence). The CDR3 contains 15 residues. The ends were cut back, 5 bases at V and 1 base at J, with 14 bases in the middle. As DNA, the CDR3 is TGTGCCAGTAGTTTCCTGGACGGGTGGAACACTGAAGCTTTCTTT. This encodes CASSFLDGWNTEAFF.

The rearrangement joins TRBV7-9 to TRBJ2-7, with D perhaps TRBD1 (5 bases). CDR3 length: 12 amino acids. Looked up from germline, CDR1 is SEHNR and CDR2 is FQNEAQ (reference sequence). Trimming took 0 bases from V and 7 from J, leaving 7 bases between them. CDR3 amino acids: CASSLASGEQYF. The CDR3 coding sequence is TGTGCCAGCAGCTTAGCCTCAGGGGAGCAGTACTTC.

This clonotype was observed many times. In DNA, the CDR3 is TGTGCCAGCAGCTTAGATCGACCCCTAAGCGGGGGGGGTGAGCAGTTCTTC. This gives the protein CASSLDRPLSGGGEQFF. The rearrangement joins TRBV7-2 to TRBJ2-1; 10 nucleotides agree with TRBD2. The V segment lost 1 base and the J segment 9 bases; nucleotides outside the gene matches: 12. Germline V lookup: CDR1 SGHTA, CDR2 FQGNSA. This CDR3 has 17 residues.

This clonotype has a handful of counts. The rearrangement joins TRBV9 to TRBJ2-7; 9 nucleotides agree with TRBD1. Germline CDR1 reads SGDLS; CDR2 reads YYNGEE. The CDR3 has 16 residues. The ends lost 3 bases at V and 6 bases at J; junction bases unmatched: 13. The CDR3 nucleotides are TGTGCCAGCAGCGAAACAATAGTACAGGGGGCTAGCGAGCAGTACTTC. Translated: CASSETIVQGASEQYF.

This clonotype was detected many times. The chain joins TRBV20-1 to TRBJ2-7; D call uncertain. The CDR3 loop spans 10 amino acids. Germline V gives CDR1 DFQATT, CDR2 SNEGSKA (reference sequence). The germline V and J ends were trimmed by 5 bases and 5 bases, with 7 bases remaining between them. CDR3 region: CSAQVHEQYF. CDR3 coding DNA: TGCAGTGCTCAGGTCCACGAGCAGTACTTC.

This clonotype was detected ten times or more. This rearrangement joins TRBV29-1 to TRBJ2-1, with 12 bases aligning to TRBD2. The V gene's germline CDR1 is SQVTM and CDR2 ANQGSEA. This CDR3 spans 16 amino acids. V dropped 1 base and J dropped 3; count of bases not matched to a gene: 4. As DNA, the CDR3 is TGCAGCGTTGAAGGAGGACTAGCGGGAATCTACAATGAGCAGTTCTTC. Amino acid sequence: CSVEGGLAGIYNEQFF.

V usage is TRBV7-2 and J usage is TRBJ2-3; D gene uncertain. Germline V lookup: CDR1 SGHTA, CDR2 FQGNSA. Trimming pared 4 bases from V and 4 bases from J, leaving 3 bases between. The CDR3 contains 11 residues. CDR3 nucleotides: TGTGCCAGCAGCTCGGCAGATACGCAGTATTTT. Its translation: CASSSADTQYF.

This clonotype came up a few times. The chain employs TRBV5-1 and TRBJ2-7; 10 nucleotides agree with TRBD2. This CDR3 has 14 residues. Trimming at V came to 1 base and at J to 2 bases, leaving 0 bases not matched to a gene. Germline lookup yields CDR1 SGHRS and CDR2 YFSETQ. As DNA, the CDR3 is TGCGCCAGCAGCTTGACTAGCGGGACCTACGAGCAGTACTTC. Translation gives CASSLTSGTYEQYF.